The rows below give T cell receptor beta chains drawn from one sample of a study of blood T cell repertoires in COVID-19. The method was immunoSEQ multiplex PCR; TCRdb's version includes in-frame clones alone and lacks a portion of them. The table includes some 220,000 clones, just under 85% detected once. Sequencing input: peripheral blood. The receptor source for this set is a man aged 50 to 60 with acute or convalescent COVID-19. Both conserved end residues are part of each CDR3. A D gene is named only where the DNA matches it firmly. Clone size is stated in some rows and not others, as once, few, many or a class when expanded.

V	D	size	length	J	CDR3	DNA
TRBV7-6	NA	NA	14	TRBJ1-6	CASSKGIYNSPLHF	TGTGCCAGCAGTAAGGGGATCTATAATTCACCCCTCCACTTT
TRBV19	TRBD2	NA	17	TRBJ2-1	CASRHPGEAGGTNEQFF	TGTGCCAGTAGACATCCGGGGGAAGCGGGAGGTACCAATGAGCAGTTCTTC
TRBV14	NA	once	14	TRBJ2-2	CASSHRVGTGELFF	TGTGCCAGCAGCCACAGGGTGGGCACCGGGGAGCTGTTTTTT
TRBV5-1	TRBD1	NA	16	TRBJ1-5	CASSLGGTGSNQPQHF	TGCGCCAGCAGCTTGGGGGGGACAGGGAGCAATCAGCCCCAGCATTTT
TRBV7-3	TRBD1	NA	15	TRBJ2-2	CASSFPGTGAGELFF	TGTGCCAGCAGCTTTCCCGGGACAGGGGCCGGGGAGCTGTTTTTT
TRBV7-3	NA	NA	13	TRBJ2-7	CASSLGLQNEQYF	TGTGCCAGCAGCTTAGGGTTACAGAACGAGCAGTACTTC
TRBV6-1	NA	few	17	TRBJ1-5	CASSEVGRGNSNQPQHF	TGTGCCAGCAGTGAAGTGGGGAGGGGTAATAGCAATCAGCCCCAGCATTTT
TRBV11-2	TRBD2	NA	16	TRBJ2-1	CASSLVGTSDYNEQFF	TGTGCCAGCAGCTTAGTCGGGACTAGCGACTACAATGAGCAGTTCTTC
TRBV9	TRBD1	NA	14	TRBJ1-4	CASSYPGTGEKLFF	TGTGCCAGCAGCTACCCCGGGACAGGCGAAAAACTGTTTTTT
TRBV10-1	TRBD1	NA	13	TRBJ1-2	CASSGDRGYGYTF	TGCGCCAGCAGTGGGGACAGAGGCTATGGCTACACCTTC
TRBV6-5	NA	NA	13	TRBJ1-5	CASSTGSHPPQHF	TGTGCCAGTTCAACAGGGAGTCATCCGCCCCAGCATTTT
TRBV19	NA	NA	11	TRBJ1-2	CASTLGVGYTF	TGTGCCAGTACCCTAGGGGTTGGCTACACCTTC
TRBV7-9	TRBD1	NA	15	TRBJ2-1	CASSFGQGPHNEQFF	TGTGCCAGCAGCTTCGGACAGGGGCCCCACAATGAGCAGTTCTTC
TRBV28	NA	NA	13	TRBJ2-7	CASSFRASYEQYF	TGTGCCAGCAGCTTCAGGGCTTCCTACGAGCAGTACTTC
TRBV18	TRBD2	NA	13	TRBJ2-2	CASGRENTGELFF	TGTGCGAGCGGGAGGGAGAACACCGGGGAGCTGTTTTTT
TRBV12-3/TRBV12-4	NA	few	12	TRBJ1-1	CASSLAGTEAFF	TGTGCCAGCAGTTTAGCCGGGACTGAAGCTTTCTTT
TRBV7-3	NA	NA	15	TRBJ2-1	CASSPDGGVYNEQFF	TGTGCCAGCAGCCCCGATGGCGGGGTTTACAATGAGCAGTTCTTC
TRBV19	NA	NA	14	TRBJ2-4	CASRVGSHKNIQYF	TGTGCCAGTAGAGTGGGCAGCCATAAAAACATTCAGTACTTC
TRBV5-1	NA	NA	15	TRBJ1-5	CASSLGSGVNQPQHF	TGCGCCAGCAGCTTGGGGTCGGGGGTTAATCAGCCCCAGCATTTT
TRBV3-1/TRBV3-2	TRBD2	NA	15	TRBJ2-1	CASSPLAGGGHEQFF	TGTGCCAGCAGCCCTTTGGCGGGGGGAGGACATGAGCAGTTCTTC
TRBV6-5	NA	once	15	TRBJ2-7	CASSYSSGTRGEQYF	TGTGCCAGCAGTTACTCTTCCGGGACAAGAGGCGAGCAGTACTTC
TRBV6-5	TRBD1	NA	15	TRBJ1-5	CASRTGPYSNQPQHF	TGTGCCAGCCGGACAGGACCCTATAGCAATCAGCCCCAGCATTTT
TRBV6-5	NA	NA	13	TRBJ2-7	CASTLRSSYEQYF	TGTGCCAGCACCCTTAGGAGCTCCTACGAGCAGTACTTC
TRBV11-2	TRBD1	NA	15	TRBJ2-7	CASSLGRGPSYEQYF	TGTGCCAGCAGCTTAGGCAGGGGGCCTTCCTACGAGCAGTACTTC
TRBV11-2	TRBD1	NA	15	TRBJ2-4	CASSLGQGRSNIQYF	TGTGCCAGCAGCTTAGGACAGGGACGTTCAAACATTCAGTACTTC
TRBV5-4	NA	NA	13	TRBJ1-1	CASSLARNTEAFF	TGTGCCAGCAGCTTGGCCCGGAACACTGAAGCTTTCTTT
TRBV28	TRBD2	NA	14	TRBJ2-1	CASILAGQNNEQFF	TGTGCCAGCATCTTAGCGGGGCAAAATAATGAGCAGTTCTTC
TRBV25-1	TRBD1	NA	16	TRBJ2-7	CASSDLWDRGPYEQYF	TGTGCCAGCAGTGACCTTTGGGACAGGGGCCCCTACGAGCAGTACTTC
TRBV6-5	TRBD1	few	14	TRBJ2-7	CASDVGQGGDEQYF	TGTGCCAGCGACGTGGGACAGGGAGGCGACGAGCAGTACTTC
TRBV18	TRBD1	NA	14	TRBJ1-1	CASSPAAGGNEAFF	TGTGCCAGCTCACCCGCGGCAGGGGGAAATGAAGCTTTCTTT
TRBV5-4	TRBD2	NA	15	TRBJ2-7	CASSLGTSGMEEQYF	TGTGCCAGCAGCTTGGGCACTAGCGGGATGGAAGAGCAGTACTTC
TRBV10-1	TRBD1	NA	15	TRBJ2-2	CASSGGQADTGELFF	TGCGCCAGCAGTGGGGGACAGGCTGACACCGGGGAGCTGTTTTTT
TRBV6-2/TRBV6-3	NA	NA	12	TRBJ1-6	CASSYYGAPLHF	TGTGCCAGCAGTTACTACGGGGCACCCCTCCACTTT
TRBV2	TRBD1	few	11	TRBJ2-7	CASRTGYEQYF	TGTGCCAGCAGGACAGGGTACGAGCAGTACTTC
TRBV5-1	NA	NA	16	TRBJ1-6	CASSLVRGSYNSPLHF	TGCGCCAGCAGCTTGGTACGGGGCTCCTATAATTCACCCCTCCACTTT